Included here is one T cell receptor (beta chain) sequence, with context. Original processing methods: From reference gene primer amplification, estimates of nucleated cell counts were derived. Using immunoSEQ multiplex PCR, the repertoire was profiled, and TCRdb retains in-frame clones only, with some absent. The V and J calls and clone size are taken from that table; D and trimming were inferred from the DNA. Of a few hundred thousand clones in the sample, roughly 90% were seen once. Enrolled during active infection, Seattle patients were then followed longitudinally. The sample belongs to a study of blood T cell repertoires in COVID-19. Study-wide context: The United States, Italy and Spain were the sources of the acute and convalescent COVID-19 samples. In each case, the material was cDNA or gDNA derived from T cells, B-cell-depleted T cells, or PBMCs.

CDR3 length equals 14 residues. The germline gives CDR1 SGHAT, CDR2 FQNNGV. Trimming at V came to 4 bases and at J to 6 bases, leaving 3 bases not matched to a gene. The chain joins TRBV11-2 to TRBJ2-7; 13 nucleotides match TRBD2. Sequencing was done on a sample of peripheral blood. The clonotype originates from a young man with COVID-19, enrolled during active disease. The CDR3 is CASSSGLAGAEQYF. In DNA, the CDR3 is TGTGCCAGCAGCTCCGGACTAGCGGGAGCCGAGCAGTACTTC.